This T cell receptor beta chain was recorded in a study of cytomegalovirus exposure and HLA in healthy donors. Study in general: It was reported in a later analysis that the same platform had been used for the roughly 110 validation repertoires as for the approximately 670 first-cohort repertoires. The study's findings and limits: In vitro confirmation showed three CMV-associated chains to be CMV antigen specific. The dataset shows that most TCR sequences were rare, while some public TCRs occurred in many donors. TCR beta chains numbering some 160 were designated cytomegalovirus-associated.

Only in-frame clones appear in the TCRdb table, and some are missing; sequencing was by immunoSEQ multiplex PCR. The sample contains approximately 300,000 clones, 70% to 90% of which appear only once. This clone was detected only once. Antigen: not known. CDR3 length: 16 residues. V lost 6 bases to trimming and J lost 5 bases; unmatched junction nucleotides: 9. From germline, CDR1 is MDHEN and CDR2 SYDVKM. The J gene is TRBJ2-5, the V gene TRBV28, with 13 bases fitting TRBD2. The clonotype comes from a woman under 30 in good health and CMV-seronegative. The sequencing sample was made of PBMCs. The CDR3 DNA follows: TGTGCCAGCAGCCTAACCCCACTAGCGGGAGGGGAGACCCAGTACTTC. Its protein product is CASSLTPLAGGETQYF.